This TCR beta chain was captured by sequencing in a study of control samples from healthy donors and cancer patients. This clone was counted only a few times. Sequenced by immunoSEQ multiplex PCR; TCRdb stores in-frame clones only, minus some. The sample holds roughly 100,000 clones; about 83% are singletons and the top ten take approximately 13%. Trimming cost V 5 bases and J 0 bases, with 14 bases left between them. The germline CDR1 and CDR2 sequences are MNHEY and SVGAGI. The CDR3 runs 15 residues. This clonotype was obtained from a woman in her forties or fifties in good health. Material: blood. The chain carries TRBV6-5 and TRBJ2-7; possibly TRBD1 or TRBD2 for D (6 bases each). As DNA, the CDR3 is TGTGCCAGCAGTAGCCCCGGGGGCCTCTCCTACGAGCAGTACTTC. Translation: CASSSPGGLSYEQYF.